What follows describes a single TCR beta chain. Its matching antigen is unknown. The authors made TCR beta libraries by quantitative 5'-RACE with molecular barcodes. From the 5' RACE reads, TCRdb called clonotypes with MiXCR, one entry per CDR3 protein. The sample lists approximately 500,000 distinct CDR3 sequences, more than 9.5% seen once, with approximately 6.2% in the top ten. This sample is part of a study of CD8 T cells in ankylosing spondylitis. General study points: Disease-linked clones were CD8+ and relatively rare in peripheral blood. Made up of roughly 8 highly homologous variants, a TCR beta motif appeared characteristic of ankylosing spondylitis blood. Disease-linked clones reportedly showed significant enrichment in matched ankylosing spondylitis synovial fluid.

The V gene end was trimmed by 6 bases and the J gene end by 5 bases; junction bases not matched to a gene: 7. There are 13 residues in the CDR3. Germline lookup yields CDR1 SQVTM and CDR2 ANQGSEA. The clonotype comes from a male donor with ankylosing spondylitis. The chain uses TRBV29-1 and TRBJ1-5; TRBD1 aligns across 7 bases. Sequencing was done on a sample of blood, either unsorted or a sorted T cell fraction (not recorded which). In DNA, the CDR3 is TGCAGCGTCGCGAGTACAGGGGATCAGCCCCAGCATTTT. Protein: CSVASTGDQPQHF.